A selection of T cell receptor beta chains follows, all from one sample in a study of PD-1 blockade in classical Hodgkin lymphoma. Libraries were prepared by immunoSEQ multiplex PCR; TCRdb keeps only in-frame clonotypes and omits some of them. This sample has 40,000 to 65,000 clones, with over 70% found just once. The material sequenced was peripheral blood mononuclear cells (PBMCs), taken at baseline. These receptors were taken from a human donor with classical Hodgkin lymphoma. Both conserved end residues are part of each CDR3. The D gene is left open where the match is weak. Not all rows give a size; the values are once, few, many and, for expanded clones, a class.

J gene,clone size,V gene,D gene,CDR3 DNA,CDR3 protein
TRBJ1-2,.,TRBV5-1,TRBD1,TGCGCCAGCAGCGGCTACAGGGGTGGCTACACCTTC,CASSGYRGGYTF
TRBJ1-2,.,TRBV5-5,.,TGTGCCAGCAGCTTGGTACAGGCCCACTATGGCTACACCTTC,CASSLVQAHYGYTF
TRBJ2-3,.,TRBV5-1,.,TGCGCCAGCAGCTTGGCCGGGACCAGCACAGATACGCAGTATTTT,CASSLAGTSTDTQYF
TRBJ2-1,.,TRBV19,TRBD2,TGTGCCAGTAGTAGTGGGACTAGCGGGAGCAATGAGCAGTTCTTC,CASSSGTSGSNEQFF
TRBJ2-7,.,TRBV6-5,.,TGTGCCAGCAGTCGTTACGGACCCATCTACGAGCAGTACTTC,CASSRYGPIYEQYF
TRBJ2-4,.,TRBV7-2,.,TGTGCCAGCAGCCCAGGAGGCGCAGCCAAAAACATTCAGTACTTC,CASSPGGAAKNIQYF
TRBJ2-1,.,TRBV7-2,.,TGTGCCAGCAGCTTAGAACTAGCCGCCTACAATGAGCAGTTCTTC,CASSLELAAYNEQFF
TRBJ2-1,few,TRBV19,.,TGTGCCAGTAGTACATTAGGGGGTAATGAGCAGTTCTTC,CASSTLGGNEQFF
TRBJ1-1,.,TRBV18,.,TGTGCCAGCTCACCACCGTCGCCAGCCTTTGAAGCTTTCTTT,CASSPPSPAFEAFF
TRBJ1-2,.,TRBV10-3,.,TGTGCCATCAGTGATCGGGGAGGTGACTATGGCTACACCTTC,CAISDRGGDYGYTF
TRBJ2-1,once,TRBV4-1,.,TGCGCCAGCAGCCATGGGACCTGGCGGTTCTTC,CASSHGTWRFF
TRBJ2-2,.,TRBV19,TRBD1,TGTGCCAGTACGAGGGGGCGCCCCGGGGAGCTGTTTTTT,CASTRGRPGELFF